This note documents a single TCR beta chain sequence. This sample is drawn from a study of shared clonotypes between healthy human individuals. Each of the donors was a healthy adult who was HIV-negative and had not had a recent acute infection or vaccination. The V and J ends lost 4 bases and 0 bases respectively, with 13 bases between them. The CDR3 consists of 15 residues. From germline, CDR1 is SGHNT and CDR2 YYREEE (reference sequence). This table comes from immunoSEQ multiplex PCR, and its TCRdb copy is limited to in-frame clones, with some not included. Seen here are over a million clones, roughly 96% observed once, and the top ten hold 0.95% to 1.5%.

This TCR was recovered from a man aged 25 to 40 in good health. The V and J genes are TRBV5-4 and TRBJ1-1; weak D call: TRBD1 (6 bases). The specimen sequenced was naive CD4+ T cells sorted from blood. Documented subset: CD45RA+ positively selected. Here the CDR3 reads CASSTSTGLNTEAFF. CDR3 DNA: TGTGCCAGCAGCACATCGACAGGATTGAACACTGAAGCTTTCTTT.